Below, 21 T cell receptor beta chains from the same sample are listed, as sequenced in a study of regulatory T cells in long-lasting Graves disease. Time point given: persistent/refractory GD, antithyroid drugs over 5 years with positive TRAb. The TCR library used RNA extracted from PBMCs. CDR3-region Arm-PCR and iRepertoire HTBI primers produced the TCR beta libraries. From the multiplex PCR reads, TCRdb called clonotypes with MiXCR, one entry per CDR3 protein. The sample shows about 460,000 distinct CDR3 sequences, about 20% of them seen only once. The sample consisted of peripheral blood mononuclear cells (PBMCs), taken when the disease was refractory, from a patient treated with antithyroid drugs. The receptors come from a female donor with Graves disease.

This clonotype showed up just a few times. J is TRBJ2-3 and V is TRBV12-3 or TRBV12-4; D not resolved. Between the trimmed V and J ends, which lost 3 bases and 7 bases, there was a span of 17 bases. The CDR3 has 15 amino acids. The CDR3 loop reads CASSFKGSAIYTQYF. The DNA of the CDR3 is TGTGCCAGCAGTTTCAAGGGTTCCGCGATATATACGCAGTATTTT.

This clonotype was observed a few times. The chain recombines TRBV6-1 with TRBJ1-5; D not certain. The CDR3 has 15 residues. V dropped 5 bases and J dropped 0 bases, with 11 bases sitting between them. Germline CDR1 is MNHNS and CDR2 is SASEGT. CDR3 residues: CASSPLSISNQPQHF. CDR3 nucleotide sequence: TGTGCCAGCAGTCCCCTGAGCATTAGCAATCAGCCCCAGCATTTT.

This clonotype was found many times. This chain uses TRBV15 with TRBJ2-5; TRBD2 matches 7 bases. The CDR3 extends over 17 amino acids. Per germline, CDR1 LNHNV and CDR2 YYDKDF (reference sequence). Unmatched junction bases numbered 9, after V lost 1 base and J lost 1 base. Written as DNA, the CDR3 is TGTGCCACCAGCAGAGTCCCTAGCGGACTAGGCCAAGAGACCCAGTACTTC. The encoded protein is CATSRVPSGLGQETQYF.

This clonotype has just a few counts. A read error is the likely source, as a far larger clone sits one nucleotide away. The V gene is TRBV2, the J gene TRBJ2-5; D not resolved. Germline V gene sequence: CDR1 SNHLY, CDR2 FYNNEI. The CDR3 is 10 residues long. Deletions cut 6 bases from V and 5 bases from J, with 4 bases between. The CDR3 here is CASRLETQYF. CDR3 nucleotides: TGTGCCAGCAGATTGGAGACCCAGTACTTC.

The J gene is TRBJ2-1, the V gene TRBV6-2 or TRBV6-3; the match to TRBD2 covers 10 bases. CDR3 length: 16 residues. Germline values: CDR1 MNHEY, CDR2 SVGEGT. Trimming took 2 bases from V and 7 from J; bases not matched to a gene: 8. Written as DNA, the CDR3 is TGTGCCAGCAGTTACGGCCTAGCGGGAGATCTTAATGAGCAGTTCTTC. This gives the protein CASSYGLAGDLNEQFF.

The rearrangement uses TRBV3-1 and TRBJ1-2; D uncertain. The V end was cut by 3 bases, the J end by 8 bases, with 16 bases between. This CDR3 region has 14 residues. Germline V gene lookup returns CDR1 LGHDT and CDR2 YNNKEL (reference sequence). CDR3 in amino acids: CASSHGVPSAGYTF. The CDR3 nucleotides read TGTGCCAGCAGCCATGGAGTTCCAAGCGCGGGCTACACCTTC.

The DNA of the CDR3 is TGTGCCAGCAGTGATTCAGCCAGGGCGGTGGGGGAGCAGTACTTC. Protein product: CASSDSARAVGEQYF. The chain is built from TRBV25-1 and TRBJ2-7; TRBD1 is a possible D gene (5 bases). This CDR3 spans 15 amino acids. Trimming stripped 3 bases from V and 7 bases from J, with 19 bases between. Germline lookup yields CDR1 MGHDK and CDR2 SYGVNS.

This clonotype was counted a few times. An end of the junction differs from the germline gene, which may be a read error. The chain has TRBV14 and TRBJ1-6; TRBD1 is a possible D gene (6 bases). Germline CDR1 and CDR2: SGHDN and FVKESK. The CDR3 length is 15 residues. CDR3 nucleotide sequence: TGCGCCAGCAGCCAAGAGGACAGAGGAAATTCACCCCTCCACTTT. It translates to CASSQEDRGNSPLHF.

J is TRBJ2-3 and V is TRBV12-3 or TRBV12-4, with TRBD2 matching over 7 bases. The CDR3 has 14 amino acids. Trimming cost V 6 bases and J 2 bases; bases outside gene matches: 5. The chain's CDR3 is CASRGTTLTDTQYF. The CDR3 nucleotides are TGTGCCAGCAGGGGGACTACCCTCACAGATACGCAGTATTTT.

This rearrangement joins TRBV6-2 or TRBV6-3 to TRBJ2-3; maybe TRBD1 (5 bases). This CDR3 spans 16 amino acids. Looked up from germline, CDR1 is MNHEY and CDR2 is SVGEGT. V dropped 2 bases and J dropped 2 bases, with 14 bases sitting between them. CDR3 in amino acids: CASSYGETAHTDTQYF. The DNA of the CDR3 is TGTGCCAGCAGTTACGGAGAGACAGCGCACACAGATACGCAGTATTTT.

V and J are TRBV2 and TRBJ2-1; TRBD2 aligns across 10 bases. Germline V lookup: CDR1 SNHLY, CDR2 FYNNEI. Trimming removed 4 bases from V and 5 bases from J; junction bases left unmatched: 8. The CDR3 runs to 16 residues. For the CDR3, the DNA is TGTGCCAGCAGTGGGGCTAGCGGGGGAAATCACAATGAGCAGTTCTTC. It translates to CASSGASGGNHNEQFF.

As to this clonotype: Given the absence of the conserved phenylalanine or tryptophan at the CDR3 end, a read error is likely. The chain is built from TRBV28 and TRBJ1-1, with 7 bases that match TRBD1. After removal of 5 bases from V and 3 bases from J, the junction contained 3 bases not matched to a gene. The CDR3 is 13 residues long. Germline loops: CDR1 MDHEN, CDR2 SYDVKM. The CDR3 region is CASSPRGDTEAFL. CDR3 sequence (DNA): TGTGCCAGCAGTCCCAGGGGGGACACTGAAGCTTTCCTT.

This clonotype was counted ten times or more. V is TRBV28 and J is TRBJ2-7; D possibly uses TRBD1 or TRBD2 (6 bases each). Trimming stripped 1 base from V and 4 bases from J, with 14 bases between. Germline V gene sequence: CDR1 MDHEN, CDR2 SYDVKM. This CDR3 region has 15 residues. The chain's CDR3 is CASSLLGGAGYEQYF. Written as DNA, the CDR3 is TGTGCCAGCAGTTTATTGGGGGGCGCCGGGTACGAGCAGTACTTC.

The chain carries TRBV5-1 and TRBJ2-5, with D possibly TRBD1 on 6 matching bases. V lost 2 bases to trimming and J lost 5 bases, with 19 bases between them. CDR1 is SGHRS, CDR2 YFSETQ, per germline. This CDR3 is 16 amino acids long. The CDR3 is CASSLTSGEAGETQYF. CDR3 DNA sequence: TGCGCCAGCAGCTTAACTTCAGGGGAAGCAGGGGAGACCCAGTACTTC.

The chain recombines TRBV27 with TRBJ2-3; 7 positions match TRBD1. V lost 0 bases and J lost 4; bases outside the gene matches: 1. Germline-derived CDR1 and CDR2 are MNHEY and SMNVEV (reference sequence). This CDR3 region has 14 residues. CDR3 nucleotides: TGTGCCAGCAGTTTATCAACAGGGGCAGATACGCAGTATTTT. Protein: CASSLSTGADTQYF.

This clonotype was counted at least ten times. V is TRBV2 and J is TRBJ1-5, with a tentative D call TRBD1 (5 bases). Germline lookup yields CDR1 SNHLY and CDR2 FYNNEI. The CDR3 contains 16 residues. The ends were cut back, 4 bases at V and 0 bases at J, with 13 bases in the middle. The CDR3 nucleotides read TGTGCCAGCAGTGTTGACAGAGGATATAGCAATCAGCCCCAGCATTTT. This gives the protein CASSVDRGYSNQPQHF.

V gene TRBV19 combines with J gene TRBJ2-7; no firm D call. This CDR3 contains 15 residues. Germline V gene sequence: CDR1 LNHDA, CDR2 SQIVND (reference sequence). V was trimmed by 4 bases and J by 4 bases, leaving 17 bases between them. This CDR3 is CASSTSYSALYEQYF. Here the CDR3 DNA reads TGTGCCAGTAGTACCTCCTACTCGGCCTTGTACGAGCAGTACTTC.

J is TRBJ1-5 and V is TRBV6-5; D is perhaps TRBD1 (6 bases). The CDR3 runs to 15 residues. From germline, CDR1 is MNHEY and CDR2 SVGAGI. Trimming took 4 bases from V and 5 from J, leaving 15 bases between them. The CDR3 DNA sequence: TGTGCCAGCAGTTTCAACAGGGAAGCATATCAGCCCCAGCATTTT. This codes for CASSFNREAYQPQHF.

This clonotype was counted at least ten times. DNA of the CDR3: TGTGCCAGCAGCCCGTACACCGGGGAGCTGTTTTTT. It translates to CASSPYTGELFF. The V and J genes are TRBV13 and TRBJ2-2; no firm D call. Deletions cut 5 bases from V and 3 bases from J, with 4 bases between. CDR3 length: 12 amino acids. Germline values: CDR1 PRHDT, CDR2 FYEKMQ (reference sequence).

This clonotype has at least ten counts. The chain uses TRBV12-3 or TRBV12-4 and TRBJ2-2; 9 bases line up with TRBD1. Trimming cost V 4 bases and J 6 bases; bases outside gene matches: 6. The CDR3 is 15 amino acids. In DNA form, the CDR3 reads TGTGCCAGCAGTTCCCCCGGGACAGGGTCCGGGGAGCTGTTTTTT. Its protein is CASSSPGTGSGELFF.

This clonotype was found many times. The rearrangement joins TRBV30 to TRBJ1-4; D might be TRBD1 (6 bases). The CDR3 totals 13 residues. The ends were cut back, 7 bases at V and 8 bases at J, with 17 bases in the middle. CDR1 and CDR2 (germline): GTSNPN, SVGIG (reference sequence). The chain's CDR3 is CASKQGLLEKLFF. CDR3 DNA: TGTGCCTCGAAACAGGGTCTCCTGGAAAAACTGTTTTTT.